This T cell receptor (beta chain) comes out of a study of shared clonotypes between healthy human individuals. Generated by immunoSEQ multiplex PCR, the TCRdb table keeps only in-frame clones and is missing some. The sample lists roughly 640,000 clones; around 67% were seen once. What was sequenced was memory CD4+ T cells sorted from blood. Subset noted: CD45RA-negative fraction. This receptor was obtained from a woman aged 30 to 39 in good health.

The CDR3 DNA reads as TGCGCCAGCAGGGGGAGAACCGGGACTAGGGAGGAGCAGTTCTTC. Its protein is CASRGRTGTREEQFF. The gene calls are TRBV5-1 and TRBJ2-1; TRBD2 aligns across 8 bases. Trimming cost V 5 bases and J 10 bases; bases outside gene matches: 14. The CDR3 runs 15 residues. Per the germline V gene, CDR1 is SGHRS and CDR2 is YFSETQ.